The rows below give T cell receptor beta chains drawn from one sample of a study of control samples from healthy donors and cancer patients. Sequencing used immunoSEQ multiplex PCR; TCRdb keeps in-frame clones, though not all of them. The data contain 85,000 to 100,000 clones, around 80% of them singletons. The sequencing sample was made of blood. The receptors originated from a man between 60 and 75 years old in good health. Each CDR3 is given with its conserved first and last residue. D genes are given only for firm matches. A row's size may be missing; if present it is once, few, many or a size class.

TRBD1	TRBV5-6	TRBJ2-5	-	TGTGCCAGCAGCTTCGGGACAGCCGGAGGGACCCAGTACTTC	CASSFGTAGGTQYF
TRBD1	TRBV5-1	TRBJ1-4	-	TGCGCCAGCAGCCCAGGACAGGGTAATGAAAAACTGTTTTTT	CASSPGQGNEKLFF
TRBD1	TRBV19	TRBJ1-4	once	TGTGCCAGTAGTTTACAGGGGAGATCGCCTAATGAAAAACTGTTTTTT	CASSLQGRSPNEKLFF
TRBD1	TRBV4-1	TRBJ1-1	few	TGCGCCAGCAGCCAAGCTGGACAGGGGGCAGGAAACACTGAAGCTTTCTTT	CASSQAGQGAGNTEAFF
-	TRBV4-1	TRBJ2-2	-	TGCGCCAGCAGACAGGTGTTCGACACCGGGGAGCTGTTTTTT	CASRQVFDTGELFF
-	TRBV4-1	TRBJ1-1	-	TGCGCCAGCAGAGGCCTCGGAGCGAACACTGAAGCTTTCTTT	CASRGLGANTEAFF
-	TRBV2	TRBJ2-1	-	TGTGCCAGCAGGGGGAGTTACAATGAGCAGTTCTTC	CASRGSYNEQFF
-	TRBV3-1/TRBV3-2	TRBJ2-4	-	TGTGCCAGCAGCTTGGACAGGCGCGGGGCGACGGCCAAAAACATTCAGTACTTC	CASSLDRRGATAKNIQYF
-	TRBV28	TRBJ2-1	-	TGTGCCAGCAGTTTGGGTAGCCGCAATGAGCAGTTCTTC	CASSLGSRNEQFF
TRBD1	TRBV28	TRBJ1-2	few	TGTGCCAGCAGTTTCCCTGGGACAGGTTATAGCAGCTATGGCTACACCTTC	CASSFPGTGYSSYGYTF
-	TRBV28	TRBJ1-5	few	TGTGCCAGCAGTTCCGGGGTCCTGTATAGCAATCAGCCCCAGCATTTT	CASSSGVLYSNQPQHF
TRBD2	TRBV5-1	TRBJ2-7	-	TGCGCCAGCAGCCCCGGGGGGGGGTACGAGCAGTACTTC	CASSPGGGYEQYF
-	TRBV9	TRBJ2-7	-	TGTGCCAGCAGCCTGACCGGAGGTGGAACCTTGGTCGAAGAGTACTTC	CASSLTGGGTLVEEYF
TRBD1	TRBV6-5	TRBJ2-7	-	TGTGCCAGCAGTTATAGGGGACAGGGGACATACGAGCAGTACTTC	CASSYRGQGTYEQYF
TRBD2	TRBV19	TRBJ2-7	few	TGTGCCAGTAGTAGCGGGAGGGCCTACGAGCAGTACTTC	CASSSGRAYEQYF
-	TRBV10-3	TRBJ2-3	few	TGTGCCATAACAGATACGCAGTATTTT	CAITDTQYF